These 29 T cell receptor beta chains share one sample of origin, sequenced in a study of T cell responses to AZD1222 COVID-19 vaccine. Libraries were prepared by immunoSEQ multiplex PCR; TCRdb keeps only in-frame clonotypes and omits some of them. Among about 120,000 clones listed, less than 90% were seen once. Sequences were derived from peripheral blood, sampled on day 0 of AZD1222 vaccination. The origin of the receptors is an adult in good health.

DNA of the CDR3: TGTGCCACCAGTGATCCAAGGAAACTGATCAACACCGGGGAGCTGTTTTTT. This encodes CATSDPRKLINTGELFF. The chain joins TRBV24-1 to TRBJ2-2; no clear D. Germline values: CDR1 KGHDR, CDR2 SFDVKD. This CDR3 spans 17 amino acids. Trimming took off 3 bases at V and 2 bases at J, with 15 bases between the two ends.

CDR3 residues: CASSLDRVNEQFF. CDR3 nucleotides: TGTGCCAGCAGCTTAGACAGGGTTAATGAGCAGTTCTTC. The V gene is TRBV7-9, the J gene TRBJ2-1, with TRBD1 as a possible D gene (6 bases). Trimming pared 1 base from V and 7 bases from J, leaving 8 bases between. The CDR3 totals 13 residues. Germline V gives CDR1 SEHNR, CDR2 FQNEAQ (reference sequence).

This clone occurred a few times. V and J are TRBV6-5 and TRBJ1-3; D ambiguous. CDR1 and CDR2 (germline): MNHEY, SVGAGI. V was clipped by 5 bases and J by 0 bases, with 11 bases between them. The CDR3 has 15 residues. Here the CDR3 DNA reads TGTGCCAGCAGTCGAGATCTGAGCTCTGGAAACACCATATATTTT. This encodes CASSRDLSSGNTIYF.

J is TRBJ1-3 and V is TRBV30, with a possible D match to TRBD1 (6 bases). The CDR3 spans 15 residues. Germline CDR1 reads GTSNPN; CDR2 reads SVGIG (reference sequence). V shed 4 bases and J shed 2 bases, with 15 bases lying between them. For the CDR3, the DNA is TGTGCCTGGACCCCTCGGGGGCCGACTGGAAACACCATATATTTT. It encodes CAWTPRGPTGNTIYF.

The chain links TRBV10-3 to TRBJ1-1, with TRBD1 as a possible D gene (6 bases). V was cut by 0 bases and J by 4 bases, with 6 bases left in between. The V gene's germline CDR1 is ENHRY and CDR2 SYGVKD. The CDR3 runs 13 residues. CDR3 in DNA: TGTGCCATCAGTGAGTCCAGGGGCACTGAAGCTTTCTTT. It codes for CAISESRGTEAFF.

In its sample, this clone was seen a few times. The DNA of the CDR3 is TGTGCCAGCAGCCAGGGGGGCGCGACTAATGAAAAACTGTTTTTT. It encodes CASSQGGATNEKLFF. The V gene is TRBV28, the J gene TRBJ1-4, with 7 bases matching TRBD1. Germline loops: CDR1 MDHEN, CDR2 SYDVKM. With V trimmed by 6 bases and J by 2 bases, 6 bases remained unmatched. The CDR3 consists of 15 residues.

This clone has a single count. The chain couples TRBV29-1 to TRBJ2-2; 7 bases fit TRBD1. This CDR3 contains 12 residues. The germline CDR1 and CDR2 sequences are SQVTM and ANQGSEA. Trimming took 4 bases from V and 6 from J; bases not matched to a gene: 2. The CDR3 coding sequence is TGCAGCGTTGGACAGGGTTCCGGGGAGCTGTTTTTT. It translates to CSVGQGSGELFF.

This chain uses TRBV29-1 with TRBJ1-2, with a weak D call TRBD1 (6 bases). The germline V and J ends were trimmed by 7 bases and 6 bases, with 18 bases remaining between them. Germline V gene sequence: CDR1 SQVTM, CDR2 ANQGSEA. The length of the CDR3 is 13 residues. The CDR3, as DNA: TGCAGCGCATGGGCCCAAACAGGGAATGGCTACACCTTC. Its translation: CSAWAQTGNGYTF. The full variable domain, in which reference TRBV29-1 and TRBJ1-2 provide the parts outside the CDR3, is SAVISQKPSRDICQRGTSLTIQCQVDSQVTMMFWYRQQPGQSLTLIATANQGSEATYESGFVIDKFPISRPNLTFSTLTVSNMSPEDSSIYLCSAWAQTGNGYTFGSGTRLTVV.

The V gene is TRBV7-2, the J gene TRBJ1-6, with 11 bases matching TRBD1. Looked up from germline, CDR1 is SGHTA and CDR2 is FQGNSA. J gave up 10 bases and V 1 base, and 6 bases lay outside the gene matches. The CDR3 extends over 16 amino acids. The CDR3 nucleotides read TGTGCCAGCAGCTTAGGGACAGGGGGCCGTTTGTCACCCCTCCACTTT. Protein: CASSLGTGGRLSPLHF.

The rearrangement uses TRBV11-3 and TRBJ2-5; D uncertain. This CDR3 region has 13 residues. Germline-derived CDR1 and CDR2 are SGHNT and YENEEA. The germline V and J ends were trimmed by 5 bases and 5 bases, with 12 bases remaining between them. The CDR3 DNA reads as TGTGCCAGCAGCCCAGGACGCCCCGAGACCCAGTACTTC. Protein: CASSPGRPETQYF.

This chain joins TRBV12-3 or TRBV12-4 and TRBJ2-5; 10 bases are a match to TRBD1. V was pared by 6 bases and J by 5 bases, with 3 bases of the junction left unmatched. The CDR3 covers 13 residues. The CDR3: CASSPGQGETQYF. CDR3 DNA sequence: TGTGCCAGCAGCCCGGGACAGGGGGAGACCCAGTACTTC.

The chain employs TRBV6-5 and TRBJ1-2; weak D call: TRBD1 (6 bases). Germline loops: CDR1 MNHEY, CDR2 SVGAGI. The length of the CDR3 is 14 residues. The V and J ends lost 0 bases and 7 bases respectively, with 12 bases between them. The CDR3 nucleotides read TGTGCCAGCAGTTACTCCGGGGCGGGGGCTGGCTACACCTTC. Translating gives CASSYSGAGAGYTF.

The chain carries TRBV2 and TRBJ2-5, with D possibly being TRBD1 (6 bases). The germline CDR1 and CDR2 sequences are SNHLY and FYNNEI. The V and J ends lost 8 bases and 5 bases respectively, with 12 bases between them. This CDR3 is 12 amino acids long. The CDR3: CASGGRGETQYF. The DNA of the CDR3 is TGTGCCAGCGGGGGCAGGGGTGAGACCCAGTACTTC.

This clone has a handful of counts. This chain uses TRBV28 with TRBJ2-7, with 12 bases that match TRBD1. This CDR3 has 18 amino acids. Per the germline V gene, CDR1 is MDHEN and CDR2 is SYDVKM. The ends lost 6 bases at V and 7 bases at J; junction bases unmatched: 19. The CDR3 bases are TGTGCCAGCAGCCCTTGGCCCAAGACGGGACAGGGGGCGCCTGAGCAGTACTTC. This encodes CASSPWPKTGQGAPEQYF.

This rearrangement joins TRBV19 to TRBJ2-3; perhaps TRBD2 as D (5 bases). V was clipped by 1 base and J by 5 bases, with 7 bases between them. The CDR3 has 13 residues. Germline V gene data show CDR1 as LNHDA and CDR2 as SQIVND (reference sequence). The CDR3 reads CASSIGRRDTQYF. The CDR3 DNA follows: TGTGCCAGTAGTATAGGGAGGCGAGATACGCAGTATTTT.

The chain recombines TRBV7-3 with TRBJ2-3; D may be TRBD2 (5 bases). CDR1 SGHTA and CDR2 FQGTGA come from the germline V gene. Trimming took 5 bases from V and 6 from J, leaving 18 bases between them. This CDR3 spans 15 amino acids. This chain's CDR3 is CASSPPGSLWDTQYF. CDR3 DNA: TGTGCCAGCAGCCCGCCGGGGAGCCTATGGGATACGCAGTATTTT.

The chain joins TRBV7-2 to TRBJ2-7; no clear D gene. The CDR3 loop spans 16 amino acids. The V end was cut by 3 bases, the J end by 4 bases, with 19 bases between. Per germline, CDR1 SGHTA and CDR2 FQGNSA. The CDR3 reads CASSFSPPSISYEQYF. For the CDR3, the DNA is TGTGCCAGCAGCTTTTCCCCCCCCTCCATCAGTTACGAGCAGTACTTC.

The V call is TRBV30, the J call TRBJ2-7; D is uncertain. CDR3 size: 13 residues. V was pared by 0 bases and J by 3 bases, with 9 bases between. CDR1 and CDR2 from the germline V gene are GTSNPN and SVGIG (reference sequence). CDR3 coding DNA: TGTGCCTGGAGTGTAAGGGCCAGCTACGAGCAGTACTTC. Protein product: CAWSVRASYEQYF. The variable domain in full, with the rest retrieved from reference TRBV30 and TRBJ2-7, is SQTIHQWPATLVQPVGSPLSLECTVEGTSNPNLYWYRQAAGRGLQLLFYSVGIGQISSEVPQNLSASRPQDRQFILSSKKLLLSDSGFYLCAWSVRASYEQYFGPGTRLTVT.

The CDR3 loop reads CASRDGTVNSPLHF. The CDR3 DNA sequence: TGTGCCAGTAGAGATGGGACGGTAAATTCACCCCTCCACTTT. V is TRBV19 and J is TRBJ1-6, with a weak D call TRBD1 (5 bases). The V end lost 6 bases, the J end lost 7 bases, and 13 bases lay between the germline ends. The CDR3 has 14 amino acids. Germline assignment: CDR1 LNHDA and CDR2 SQIVND (reference sequence).

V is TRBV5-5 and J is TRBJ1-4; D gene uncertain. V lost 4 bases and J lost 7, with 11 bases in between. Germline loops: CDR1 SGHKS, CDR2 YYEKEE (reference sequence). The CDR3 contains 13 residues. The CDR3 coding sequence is TGTGCCAGCAGCCTAGGGTTTACTGAAAAACTGTTTTTT. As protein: CASSLGFTEKLFF.

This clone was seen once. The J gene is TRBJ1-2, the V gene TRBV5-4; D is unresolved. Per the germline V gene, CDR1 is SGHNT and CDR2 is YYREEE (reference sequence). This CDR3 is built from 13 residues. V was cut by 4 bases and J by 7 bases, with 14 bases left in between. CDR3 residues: CASSTGPLSGYTF. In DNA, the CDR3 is TGTGCCAGCAGCACCGGCCCCCTATCTGGCTACACCTTC. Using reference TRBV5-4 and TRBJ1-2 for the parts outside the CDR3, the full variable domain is ETGVTQSPTHLIKTRGQQVTLRCSSQSGHNTVSWYQQALGQGPQFIFQYYREEENGRGNFPPRFSGLQFPNYSSELNVNALELDDSALYLCASSTGPLSGYTFGSGTRLTVV.

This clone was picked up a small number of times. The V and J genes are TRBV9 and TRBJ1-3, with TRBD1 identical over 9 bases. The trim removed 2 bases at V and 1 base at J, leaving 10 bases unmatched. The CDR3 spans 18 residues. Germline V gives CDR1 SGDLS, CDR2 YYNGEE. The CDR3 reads CASSVTSGTGSSGNTIYF. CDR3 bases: TGTGCCAGCAGCGTCACCTCCGGGACAGGGTCATCTGGAAACACCATATATTTT.

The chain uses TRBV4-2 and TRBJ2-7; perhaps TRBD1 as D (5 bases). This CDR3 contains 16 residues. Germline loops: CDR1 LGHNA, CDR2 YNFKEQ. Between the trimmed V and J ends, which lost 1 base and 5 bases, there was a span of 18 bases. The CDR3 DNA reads TGTGCCAGCAGCCAAGGTCCTGGACAAGGGCCCCACGAGCAGTACTTC. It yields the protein CASSQGPGQGPHEQYF.

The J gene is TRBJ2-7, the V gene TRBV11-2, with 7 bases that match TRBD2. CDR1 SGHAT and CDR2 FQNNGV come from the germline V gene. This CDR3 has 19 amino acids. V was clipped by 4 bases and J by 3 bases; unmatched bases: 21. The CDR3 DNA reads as TGTGCCAGCAGCTATAGATTACTCGATGCGACTAGCAACCGCTACGAGCAGTACTTC. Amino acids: CASSYRLLDATSNRYEQYF.

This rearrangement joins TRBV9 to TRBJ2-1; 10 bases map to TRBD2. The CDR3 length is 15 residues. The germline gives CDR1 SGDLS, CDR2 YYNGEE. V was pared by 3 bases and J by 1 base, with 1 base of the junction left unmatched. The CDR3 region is CASSEAGGSYNEQFF. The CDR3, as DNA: TGTGCCAGCAGCGAAGCGGGAGGGTCCTACAATGAGCAGTTCTTC.

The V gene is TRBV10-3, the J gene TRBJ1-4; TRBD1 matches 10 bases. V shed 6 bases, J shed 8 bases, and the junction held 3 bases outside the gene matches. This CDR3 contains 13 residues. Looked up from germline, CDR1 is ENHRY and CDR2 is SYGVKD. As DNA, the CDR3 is TGTGCCATCAGGGGACAGGGGCAGGAAAAACTGTTTTTT. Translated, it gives CAIRGQGQEKLFF.

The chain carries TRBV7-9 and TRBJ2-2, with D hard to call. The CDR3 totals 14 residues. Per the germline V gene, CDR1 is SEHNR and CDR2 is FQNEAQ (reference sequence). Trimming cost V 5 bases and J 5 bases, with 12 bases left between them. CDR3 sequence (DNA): TGTGCCAGCAGCGAGAGACAACAGACCGGGGAGCTGTTTTTT. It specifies CASSERQQTGELFF. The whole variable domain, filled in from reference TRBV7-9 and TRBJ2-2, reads DTGVSQNPRHKITKRGQNVTFRCDPISEHNRLYWYRQTLGQGPEFLTYFQNEAQLEKSRLLSDRFSAERPKGSFSTLEIQRTEQGDSAMYLCASSERQQTGELFFGEGSRLTVL.

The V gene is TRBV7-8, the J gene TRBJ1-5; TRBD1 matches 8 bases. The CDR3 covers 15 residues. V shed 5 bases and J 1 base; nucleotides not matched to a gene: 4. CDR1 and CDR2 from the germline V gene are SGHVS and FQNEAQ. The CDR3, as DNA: TGTGCCAGCAGCGTAAGGACAGGGAGCAATCAGCCCCAGCATTTT. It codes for CASSVRTGSNQPQHF.

The chain's CDR3 is CASSDGGQVYEQYF. CDR3 in DNA: TGTGCCAGCAGTGATGGTGGACAGGTCTACGAGCAGTACTTC. V is TRBV2 and J is TRBJ2-7; 7 nucleotides line up with TRBD1. The V gene end was trimmed by 3 bases and the J gene end by 3 bases; junction bases not matched to a gene: 5. The CDR3 contains 14 residues. Germline V gene lookup returns CDR1 SNHLY and CDR2 FYNNEI.